The 19 T cell receptor beta chains in this list originate from one sample, sequenced in a study of blood T cells in healthy people across ages. Sample-barcoded 5' priming and a J-beta primer mix drove a second PCR of roughly 6 to 12 cycles. In TCRdb, the 5' RACE reads were re-called with MiXCR into one record per CDR3 protein. The table has around 1,000,000 distinct CDR3 sequences, approximately 25% seen once. These data were likewise used in another study, on T cells of mothers and their children.

Sequenced input: blood. These receptors came from a girl aged 2-10 years in good health.

This clonotype occurred a few times. The CDR3 does not close with the conserved phenylalanine or tryptophan, likely indicating a read error. The chain has TRBV20-1 and TRBJ2-2; 7 nucleotides agree with TRBD2. CDR1 is DFQATT and CDR2 is SNEGSKA in the germline V gene (reference sequence). V shed 0 bases and J 4 bases; nucleotides not matched to a gene: 11. The length of the CDR3 is 17 residues. The CDR3 coding sequence is TGCAGTGCTAGAGATCTAGGTGTGGGAGGGAGCACCGGGGAGCTGTTTCTT. Translating it yields CSARDLGVGGSTGELFL.

The chain couples TRBV7-3 to TRBJ1-2, with TRBD1 matching 10 bases. The V gene end was trimmed by 4 bases and the J gene end by 7 bases; junction bases not matched to a gene: 9. The CDR3 is 15 residues long. Germline CDR1 is SGHTA and CDR2 is FQGTGA. The CDR3 loop reads CASSSGQGLTAGYTF. CDR3 bases: TGTGCCAGCAGCTCGGGACAGGGGCTGACGGCTGGCTACACCTTC.

Only a few counts were recorded for this clonotype. The chain is built from TRBV29-1 and TRBJ2-4, with D possibly being TRBD2 (5 bases). The length of the CDR3 is 13 residues. CDR1 SQVTM and CDR2 ANQGSEA come from the germline V gene. Trimming stripped 5 bases from V and 5 bases from J, with 13 bases between. The CDR3 DNA reads as TGCAGCGTTTACTCGGGATCGCAAAACATTCAGTACTTC. Its translation: CSVYSGSQNIQYF.

Concerning this clonotype itself: At one end the junction does not follow the germline gene, possibly because of a read error. The chain combines TRBV4-1 with TRBJ2-1, with D possibly called TRBD1 or TRBD2 (5 bases each). This CDR3 spans 16 amino acids. Germline V gene sequence: CDR1 MGHRA, CDR2 YSYEKL. The CDR3 nucleotides are TGCGCCAGCAGCCCTTTGACGGGGCCACGGCGGCATGAGCAGCTCTTC. It is translated as CASSPLTGPRRHEQLF.

This chain links TRBV4-1 with TRBJ2-3; 8 nucleotides align to TRBD2. Germline assignment: CDR1 MGHRA and CDR2 YSYEKL. V gave up 8 bases and J gave up 2 bases; unmatched junction bases: 15. The CDR3 runs to 17 residues. The CDR3 DNA is TGCGCCAGCTGCCCGACCGAGGTAGCGGGAATCACAGATACGCAGTATTTT. Translated, it gives CASCPTEVAGITDTQYF.

This clonotype was found a few times. The chain has TRBV7-2 and TRBJ2-4, with a tentative D call TRBD1 (6 bases). The CDR3 totals 16 residues. Trimming took 1 base from V and 4 from J, leaving 14 bases between them. Germline values: CDR1 SGHTA, CDR2 FQGNSA. The CDR3 region has the DNA TGTGCCAGCAGCTTAGTAATAGCAGGACAGAAAAACATTCAGTACTTC. It is translated as CASSLVIAGQKNIQYF.

CDR3 nucleotide sequence: TGTGCCAGCAGCGCAAACTCTGGAAACACCATATATTTT. Its protein is CASSANSGNTIYF. The chain recombines TRBV6-2 or TRBV6-3 with TRBJ1-3; D gene unclear. V was pared by 6 bases and J by 0 bases, with 6 bases between. The CDR3 totals 13 residues. Germline values: CDR1 MNHEY, CDR2 SVGEGT.

This clonotype has just a few counts. This sequence joins TRBV20-1 and TRBJ2-7, with 8 bases identical to TRBD2. CDR3 length: 12 amino acids. In germline, CDR1 is DFQATT, CDR2 SNEGSKA (reference sequence). J was trimmed by 4 bases and V by 7 bases; bases with no gene match: 6. The DNA for the CDR3 is TGCAGTGGGTCCAGCGGGAGTTACGAGCAGTACTTC. Protein sequence: CSGSSGSYEQYF.

The V call is TRBV5-1, the J call TRBJ2-3; D is undetermined. Per germline, CDR1 SGHRS and CDR2 YFSETQ. Trimming took 4 bases from V and 0 from J, leaving 12 bases between them. This CDR3 is built from 15 residues. CDR3 in DNA: TGCGCCAGCAGCGTTGTTTCCTCTAGCACAGATACGCAGTATTTT. Its translation is CASSVVSSSTDTQYF. Using reference TRBV5-1 and TRBJ2-3 for the parts outside the CDR3, the full variable domain is KAGVTQTPRYLIKTRGQQVTLSCSPISGHRSVSWYQQTPGQGLQFLFEYFSETQRNKGNFPGRFSGRQFSNSRSEMNVSTLELGDSALYLCASSVVSSSTDTQYFGPGTRLTVL.

The CDR3 nucleotides read TGTGCCAGCAGTTCCGGGACTATCATCTACGAGCAGTACTTC. Protein sequence: CASSSGTIIYEQYF. The chain employs TRBV12-3 or TRBV12-4 and TRBJ2-5; 7 nucleotides line up with TRBD2. The J call could be wrong; TRBJ2-7 is a better fit for the DNA end. This CDR3 is 14 amino acids long.

V gene TRBV4-3 combines with J gene TRBJ2-2; D remains ambiguous. The CDR3 is 15 residues long. Trimming took off 1 base at V and 2 bases at J, with 8 bases between the two ends. Germline CDR1 is LGHNA and CDR2 is YSLEER. The CDR3 loop is CASSQASRNTGELFF. The CDR3 region has the DNA TGCGCCAGCAGCCAAGCATCCCGTAACACCGGGGAGCTGTTTTTT.

This clonotype was picked up many times. J is TRBJ1-1 and V is TRBV3-1; D call uncertain. Looked up from germline, CDR1 is LGHDT and CDR2 is YNNKEL (reference sequence). The CDR3 contains 16 residues. The V end lost 0 bases, the J end lost 7 bases, and 18 bases lay between the germline ends. The CDR3: CASSQDQYLVPNEAFF. The CDR3 nucleotides read TGTGCCAGCAGCCAAGATCAATACCTGGTTCCGAATGAAGCTTTCTTT.

The V call is TRBV12-5, the J call TRBJ2-1, with TRBD1 identical over 7 bases. The last part of the DNA fits TRBJ2-7 better; the J call may be wrong. CDR3 length equals 13 residues. The germline V gene has CDR1 LGHNT and CDR2 FRNRAP. The CDR3 reads CASKSGTDYEQYF. The CDR3 DNA reads as TGTGCTAGCAAGTCAGGGACAGACTACGAGCAGTACTTC.

Only a few counts were recorded for this clonotype. The chain links TRBV18 to TRBJ2-2; 8 bases are shared with TRBD1. Looked up from germline, CDR1 is KGHSH and CDR2 is LQKENI. V gave up 1 base and J gave up 2 bases; unmatched junction bases: 3. This CDR3 contains 16 residues. CDR3: CASSPRQGTNTGELFF. The CDR3 nucleotides are TGTGCCAGCTCACCACGACAGGGGACCAACACCGGGGAGCTGTTTTTT.

CDR3 protein: CASSADRDRNEKLFF. The CDR3 bases are TGTGCCAGCAGCGCCGACAGGGATCGGAATGAAAAACTGTTTTTT. The chain uses TRBV21-1 and TRBJ1-4; whether TRBD1, the table's D call, matches the DNA was not checked. TRBV21-1 is tagged as a pseudogene. The CDR3 has 15 residues.

This chain connects TRBV6-6 to TRBJ1-4; the match to TRBD1 covers 8 bases. The CDR3 extends over 14 amino acids. The germline gives CDR1 MNHNY, CDR2 SVGAGI (reference sequence). J was trimmed by 8 bases and V by 4 bases; bases with no gene match: 6. DNA of the CDR3: TGTGCCAGCAGTTTACAGGGGGGCGGGGAAAAACTGTTTTTT. Translated: CASSLQGGGEKLFF.

This clonotype came up a few times. The genes are TRBV29-1 and TRBJ2-4; no clear D. Germline lookup yields CDR1 SQVTM and CDR2 ANQGSEA. With 6 bases removed from V and 1 base from J, the gap between germline ends came to 10 bases. This CDR3 comprises 13 residues. Written as DNA, the CDR3 is TGCAGCGTCGCTCTATGGGCCAAAAACATTCAGTACTTC. Translated, it gives CSVALWAKNIQYF.

Worth noting for this clonotype: A much larger clone is a single base away; this may be a read error. V usage is TRBV12-3 or TRBV12-4 and J usage is TRBJ2-5; no clear D. The CDR3 totals 13 residues. Between the trimmed V and J ends, which lost 5 bases and 2 bases, there was a span of 9 bases. In DNA form, the CDR3 reads TGTGCCAGCAGTCAGCTGGGGCAAGAGACCCAGTACTTC. It yields the protein CASSQLGQETQYF.

The sample holds a few counts of this clonotype. V gene TRBV4-1 combines with J gene TRBJ2-7; TRBD2 matches 13 bases. The J segment lost 2 bases and the V segment lost 8 bases, leaving 3 bases of the junction unmatched. Germline V gives CDR1 MGHRA, CDR2 YSYEKL. This CDR3 spans 14 amino acids. CDR3: CASGGTSGTYEQYF. The CDR3 nucleotides are TGCGCCAGCGGCGGGACTAGCGGGACCTACGAGCAGTACTTC.